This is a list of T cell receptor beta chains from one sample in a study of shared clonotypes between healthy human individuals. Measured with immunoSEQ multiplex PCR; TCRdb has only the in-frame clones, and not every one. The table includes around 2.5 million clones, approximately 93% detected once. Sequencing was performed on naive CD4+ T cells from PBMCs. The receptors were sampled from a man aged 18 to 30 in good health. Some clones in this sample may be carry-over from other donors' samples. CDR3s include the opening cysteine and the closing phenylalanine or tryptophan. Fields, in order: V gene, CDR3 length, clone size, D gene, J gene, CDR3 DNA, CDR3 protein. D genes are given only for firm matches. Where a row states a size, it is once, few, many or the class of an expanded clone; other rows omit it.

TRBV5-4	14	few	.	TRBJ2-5	TGTGCCAGCAGCTTGGGGCTCGCTCAAGAGACCCAGTACTTC	CASSLGLAQETQYF
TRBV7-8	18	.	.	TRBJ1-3	TGTGCCAGCAGCCAAAGTGGATTGAGGGCCTTAAAGGGAAACACCATATATTTT	CASSQSGLRALKGNTIYF
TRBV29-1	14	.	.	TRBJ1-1	TGCAGCGTTGGGTCCGTTGGGGTCAGCACTGAAGCTTTCTTT	CSVGSVGVSTEAFF
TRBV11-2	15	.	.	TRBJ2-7	TGTGCCAGCAGCTTAAGGCTAGCAGTTCCCTACGAGCAGTACTTC	CASSLRLAVPYEQYF
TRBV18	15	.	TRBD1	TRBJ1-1	TGTGCCAGCTCACTCAGGACAGGGGCGCACACTGAAGCTTTCTTT	CASSLRTGAHTEAFF
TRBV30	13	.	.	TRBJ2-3	TGTGCCTGGGGGAGGAGGGCCCCAGATACGCAGTATTTT	CAWGRRAPDTQYF
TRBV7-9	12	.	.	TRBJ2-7	TGTGCCAGCAGCTCGTCGCACTACGAGCAGTACTTC	CASSSSHYEQYF
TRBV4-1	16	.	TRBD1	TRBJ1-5	TGCGCCAGCAGCCAAGATGGAAGGGGGCAGGGTCAGCCCCAGCATTTT	CASSQDGRGQGQPQHF
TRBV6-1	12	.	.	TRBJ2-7	TGTGCCAGCACTAGCCGCTCCTACGAGCAGTACTTC	CASTSRSYEQYF
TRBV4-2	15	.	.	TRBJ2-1	TGTGCCAGCAGCCAAGTCCCAGGCTCCTACAATGAGCAGTTCTTC	CASSQVPGSYNEQFF
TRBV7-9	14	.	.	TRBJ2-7	TGTGCCAGCAGCTTACTGCAGGGAACCTACGAGCAGTACTTC	CASSLLQGTYEQYF
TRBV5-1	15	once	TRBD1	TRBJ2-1	TGCGCCAGCAGCCCGGGGGACAGGCGGTACAATGAGCAGTTCTTC	CASSPGDRRYNEQFF
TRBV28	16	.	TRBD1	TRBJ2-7	TGTGCCAGCAGTTCAACTGGGACAGGTAGCACCTACGAGCAGTACTTC	CASSSTGTGSTYEQYF
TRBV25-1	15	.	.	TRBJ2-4	TGTGCCAGCAGTGAGGGCGGGGAACCCCAAAACATTCAGTACTTC	CASSEGGEPQNIQYF
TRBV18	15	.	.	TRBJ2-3	TGTGCCAGCTCATGGGCCCTCGCGGGCACAGATACGCAGTATTTT	CASSWALAGTDTQYF
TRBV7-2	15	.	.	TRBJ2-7	TGTGCCAGCAGCCGGAACCCGGGAGCTTCCTACGAGCAGTACTTC	CASSRNPGASYEQYF
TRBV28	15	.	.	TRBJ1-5	TGTGCCAGCAGCCCCGGAGGGGGACGTAATCAGCCCCAGCATTTT	CASSPGGGRNQPQHF
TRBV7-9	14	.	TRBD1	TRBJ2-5	TGTGCCAGCAGCCCGCGGACAGGGGTGGAGACCCAGTACTTC	CASSPRTGVETQYF
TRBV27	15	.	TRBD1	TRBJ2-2	TGTGCCAGCAGCGCCCCGGACAGGGTAACCGGGGAGCTGTTTTTT	CASSAPDRVTGELFF
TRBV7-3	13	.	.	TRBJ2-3	TGTGCCAGCAGCTTATCTAGGTCTGATACGCAGTATTTT	CASSLSRSDTQYF
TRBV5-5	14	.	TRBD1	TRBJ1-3	TGTGCCAGCAGCGCGGACAGGCTTGGAAACACCATATATTTT	CASSADRLGNTIYF
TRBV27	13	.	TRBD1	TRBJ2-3	TGTGCCAGCAGTTCAACAGGGGGAGATACGCAGTATTTT	CASSSTGGDTQYF
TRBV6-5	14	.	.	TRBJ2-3	TGTGCCAGCAGTATGCCGGGAGAGGCTGATACGCAGTATTTT	CASSMPGEADTQYF
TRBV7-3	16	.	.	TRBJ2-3	TGTGCCAGCAGCTTATTGGGGTCGCTTGGGACAGATACGCAGTATTTT	CASSLLGSLGTDTQYF
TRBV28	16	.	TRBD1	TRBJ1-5	TGTGCCAGCAGCCGCAGGGGGCCGGCTGGCAATCAGCCCCAGCATTTT	CASSRRGPAGNQPQHF
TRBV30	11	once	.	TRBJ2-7	TGTGCCTGGACCAACTCCTACGAGCAGCACTTC	CAWTNSYEQHF
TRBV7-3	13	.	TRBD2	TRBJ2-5	TGTGCCAGCGGTGCGGGAGGAATGGAGACCCAGTACTTC	CASGAGGMETQYF
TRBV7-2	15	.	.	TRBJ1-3	TGTGCCAGCAGCTTATTTTCGGTGGTCGGGAACACCATATATTTT	CASSLFSVVGNTIYF
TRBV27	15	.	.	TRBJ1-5	TGTGCCAGCAGTTTTTCGTGGGGGATCGGGGGGTCCCAGCATTTT	CASSFSWGIGGSQHF
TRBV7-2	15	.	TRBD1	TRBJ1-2	TGTGCCAGCAGCCCAGCAGGGGGATCAAACTATGGCTACACCTTC	CASSPAGGSNYGYTF
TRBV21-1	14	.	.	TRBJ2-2	TGTGCCAGCAGCAAAGGGCCATACACCGGGGAGCTGTTTTTT	CASSKGPYTGELFF
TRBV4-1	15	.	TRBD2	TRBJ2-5	TGCGCCAGCAGCCAAAACGTCCGGGAGTCGCGGGAGCAGTACTTC	CASSQNVRESREQYF
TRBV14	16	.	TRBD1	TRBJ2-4	TGTGCCAGCAGTTACGGACAGGGCTTTGCCAAAAACATTCAGTACTTC	CASSYGQGFAKNIQYF
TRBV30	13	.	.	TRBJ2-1	TGTGCCTGGAGTGGAGACAGTTACAATGAGCAGTTCTTC	CAWSGDSYNEQFF
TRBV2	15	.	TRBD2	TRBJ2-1	TGTGCCAGCAGTGAGATGCGGGGGACCTACAATGAGCAGTTCTTC	CASSEMRGTYNEQFF
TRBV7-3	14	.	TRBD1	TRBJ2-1	TGTGCCAGCAGCTCAGGGGGCGTAGGGAATGAGCAGTTCTTC	CASSSGGVGNEQFF
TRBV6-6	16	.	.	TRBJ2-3	TGTGCCAGCAGCGTTACTGTGAGGGGACCCCCAGATACGCAGTATTTT	CASSVTVRGPPDTQYF
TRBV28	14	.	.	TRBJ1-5	TGTGCCAGCAGTTTATCAGGGAGCAATCAGCCCCAGCATTTT	CASSLSGSNQPQHF
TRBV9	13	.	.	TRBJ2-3	TGTGCCAGCAGCAATATCCTCACAGATACGCAGTATTTT	CASSNILTDTQYF
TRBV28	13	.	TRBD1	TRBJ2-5	TGTGCCAGCAGCCGACAGGGGCGGGAGACCCAGTACTTC	CASSRQGRETQYF
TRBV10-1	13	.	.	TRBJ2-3	TGCGCCAGCAGTGTGTACTTGACAGATACGCAGTATTTT	CASSVYLTDTQYF
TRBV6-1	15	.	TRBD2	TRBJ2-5	TGTGCCAGCAGTGAACTAGCGGGATACCAAGAGACCCAGTACTTC	CASSELAGYQETQYF
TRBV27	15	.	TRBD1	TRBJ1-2	TGTGCCAGCAGTAACTGGGACAGGGGGCAAGGTGGCTACACCTTC	CASSNWDRGQGGYTF
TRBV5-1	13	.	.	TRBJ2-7	TGCGCCAGCAGCTTGGACGCGTTCCCACGGCAGTACTTC	CASSLDAFPRQYF
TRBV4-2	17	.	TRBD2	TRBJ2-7	TGTGCCAGCAGCCTCCCTGGGGCGGGAGCGCTCTCCTACGAGCAGTACTTC	CASSLPGAGALSYEQYF
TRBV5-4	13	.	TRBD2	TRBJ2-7	TGTGCCAGCAGCACGGGGGGACCCTACGAGCAGTACTTC	CASSTGGPYEQYF
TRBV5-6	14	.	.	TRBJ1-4	TGTGCCAGCAGCTTGGGTTGGAGGAGGGAAAAACTGTTTTTT	CASSLGWRREKLFF
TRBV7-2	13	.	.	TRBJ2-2	TGTGCCAGCAGCGGGCCGAACACCGGGGAGCTGTTTTTT	CASSGPNTGELFF
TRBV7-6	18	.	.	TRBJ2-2	TGTGCCAGCAGCCAGGGTTCAGCGGATAGCGCGAACACCGGGGAGCTGTTTTTT	CASSQGSADSANTGELFF
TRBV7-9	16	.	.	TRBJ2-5	TGTGCCAGCAGCCAGGTCCCGGGATACCCCCAAGAGACCCAGTACTTC	CASSQVPGYPQETQYF
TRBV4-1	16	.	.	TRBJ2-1	TGCGCCAGCAGCCAGAGCGCTAGCGTCTCCTACAATGAGCAGTTCTTC	CASSQSASVSYNEQFF
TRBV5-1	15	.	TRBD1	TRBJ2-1	TGCGCCGGAGCCCCGGGACAGGGGACCCCCGGTGAGCAGTTCTTC	CAGAPGQGTPGEQFF
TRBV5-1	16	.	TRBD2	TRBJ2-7	TGCGCCAGCAGCAGGGCATGGACTAGCGGGAACTACGAGCAGTACTTC	CASSRAWTSGNYEQYF
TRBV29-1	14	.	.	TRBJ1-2	TGCAGCGTTGAAAAGGGAGACAGCGGTACTGGCTACACCTTC	CSVEKGDSGTGYTF
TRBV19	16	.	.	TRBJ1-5	TGTGCCAGTCATACAGTGGGGGGAAGGGGCAGTCAGCCCCAGCATTTT	CASHTVGGRGSQPQHF